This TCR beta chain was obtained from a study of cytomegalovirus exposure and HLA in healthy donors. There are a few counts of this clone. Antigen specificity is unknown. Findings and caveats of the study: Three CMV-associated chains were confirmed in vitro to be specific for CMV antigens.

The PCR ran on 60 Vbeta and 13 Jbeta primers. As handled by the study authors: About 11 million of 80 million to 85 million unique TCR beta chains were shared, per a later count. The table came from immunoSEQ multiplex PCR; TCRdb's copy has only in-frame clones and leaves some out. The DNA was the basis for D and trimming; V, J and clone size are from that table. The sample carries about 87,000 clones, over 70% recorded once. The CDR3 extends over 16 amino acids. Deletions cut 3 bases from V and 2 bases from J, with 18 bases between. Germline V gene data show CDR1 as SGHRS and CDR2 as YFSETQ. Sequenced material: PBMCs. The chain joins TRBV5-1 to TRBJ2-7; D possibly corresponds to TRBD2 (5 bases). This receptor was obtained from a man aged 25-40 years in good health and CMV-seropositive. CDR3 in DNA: TGCGCCAGCAGCTACAACTTAGGCAGGAGGCCCTACGAGCAGTACTTC. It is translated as CASSYNLGRRPYEQYF.